This T cell receptor (beta chain) was sequenced for a study of identifying expanded T cells in peripheral blood (dated by TCRdb to between 2019 and 2020). At the level of the whole study: Separate aliquots of the same genomic DNA pool were sequenced to produce technical replicates, and four replicates were compared in pairs.

General conclusions and limits of the study: Variance in clone template counts between approximately 2-week samples significantly increased with total template count across all healthy donors. The beta-binomial model significantly reduced the number of clones called differentially abundant and the false-positive rate across all healthy-donor time intervals. The binomial model flagged around 1.1 differentially abundant clones between technical replicates, compared with 15 to 17 over about 2 weeks and 18 to 20 over about 4 weeks. It was expected by the authors that biological variance in healthy repertoires might increase further over much longer intervals, such as months to years.

Details on this clone: This clone's antigen is unknown. No base-level quality is on record; no much larger clone is a single base apart.

The immunoSEQ Assay, which uses bias-controlled multiplex PCR amplification of genomic DNA, was used to profile TCRbeta CDR3 regions. In the source study's methods: To quantify the absolute abundance of each unique TCRbeta CDR3 region, the sequences were collapsed and filtered. Two models were used to test differential abundance: a binomial model (Fisher-equivalent) and a beta-binomial model that adds time-dependent variance fitted from healthy donors. Clones with fewer than 5 combined templates were removed, and a clone was called differentially abundant if the clone's Benjamini-Hochberg FDR was below 0.01. The form v = (b*log(k)+a)^2 was used to model beta-binomial variance as a function of total template count across the two samples. This is the immuneACCESS table as TCRdb keeps it, with only in-frame sequences that have V and J called. A part of the clones is gone; compared with another copy, unresolved V genes explain less than half, and the rest is unexplained. The V and J calls and clone size come from that table; D and trimming were worked out from the DNA. This sample holds about 54,000 clones; over 85% were observed only once. In total, the top ten clones hold 3% to 4% of the sample.

During the collection period, no infections or other immune events were recorded for the healthy donors. To calibrate time-dependent variance in a beta-binomial model of T-cell clone differential abundance, blood repertoires from healthy donors were used as a training cohort. The training cohort included around ten healthy donors, of whom 3 were female and 7 were male. The donors were between about 25 and 65 years old, with an average age of 43 years. Obtained from a commercial supplier, whole blood was collected from each healthy donor at three time points set two to three weeks apart. Genomic DNA was extracted from unsorted whole blood for immunosequencing. The CDR3 spans 12 residues, from the cysteine through the phenylalanine. The read is trimmed to its CDR3 DNA, 36 bases read in frame from base 1. Per the germline V gene (reference sequence), SEHNR is the CDR1 and FQNEAQ is the CDR2. V is reduced by 5 bases and J by 11 bases, leaving a spacing of 15 bases between them.

This TCR came from a person between 18 and 70 years old in good health. The chain is encoded by TRBV7-9 joined to TRBJ1-1; no D gene can be assigned with confidence. Sequenced: blood. CDR3 reads: CASSHGLRRAFF. The nucleotide sequence is given as TGTGCCAGCAGCCACGGACTCCGGCGCGCTTTCTTT.